The entry below gives a single TCR beta chain sequence along with its context. What it binds is not known. Sequencing used immunoSEQ v3. Using immunoSEQ multiplex PCR, the repertoire was profiled, and TCRdb retains in-frame clones only, with some absent. The sample has 95,000 or so clones; under 70% are singletons. Stated time point: pre-treatment sample, taken before nivolumab and TIL therapy. Tumor tissue came from excised metastases, mostly pleural nodules or supraclavicular lymph nodes. Tumors were harvested before any PD-1/PD-L1 blockade. The data were taken from a study of TIL therapy for anti-PD-1-resistant metastatic lung cancer. About the study: Median tumor PD-L1 proportion score was approximately 6.3%.

Findings of the study overall: Compared with baseline intratumoral T cells, expanded TIL cultures were more clonal and less diverse (6% vs 31%).

Unmatched junction bases numbered 4, after V lost 0 bases and J lost 3 bases. This CDR3 is 16 amino acids long. Per germline, CDR1 MGHRA and CDR2 YSYEKL. Material: tumor tissue, obtained at baseline. The TCR originated in a person aged 25-79 years with non-small cell lung cancer. The chain joins TRBV4-1 to TRBJ2-2; the match to TRBD1 covers 7 bases. The CDR3 DNA reads TGCGCCAGCAGCCAAGAGGCAGGGGGTTACACCGGGGAGCTGTTTTTT. Amino acid sequence: CASSQEAGGYTGELFF.